This T cell receptor (beta chain) appears in the sequencing data of a study of siplizumab effects on memory and regulatory T cells. The study, taken as a whole, reports: Researchers could not give a naive or memory phenotype to roughly 80-96% of proliferating CD4+ or CD8+ clones. Sequences below about 10^-5 frequency were poorly captured. As a result, only a minor fraction of alloreactive clones mapped to unstimulated subsets.

Note on this clone: Its specificity is not known.

Method: immunoSEQ multiplex PCR; TCRdb's copy keeps in-frame clones and lacks some. This sample has some 87,000 clones; approximately 90% occur once, and the top ten carry 15%. This TCR was recovered from a human donor in good health. The specimen sequenced was CD4+ T cells sorted from blood.

The CDR3 DNA sequence: TGCAGCGTTGGTGGCAGGGGCACTGAAGCTTTCTTT. This encodes CSVGGRGTEAFF. V and J are TRBV29-1 and TRBJ1-1; D perhaps matches TRBD1 (6 bases). The length of the CDR3 is 12 residues. Germline CDR1 SQVTM, CDR2 ANQGSEA. V lost 4 bases and J lost 4, with 10 bases in between.